The present T cell receptor (beta chain) was sequenced within a study of T cell repertoires in cytomegalovirus infection. TCRdb reprocessed the reads with MiXCR, giving one entry per CDR3 protein. The sample lists almost 90,000 distinct CDR3 sequences; 25% to 35% were seen once. In regard to this clonotype: Its antigen is currently unknown.

General observations from the study: Within the response measured ex vivo, HLA-C-restricted CMV-specific TCR beta clonotypes were dominant.

The CDR3 loop spans 14 amino acids. Germline V gene data show CDR1 as SGHRS and CDR2 as YFSETQ. V dropped 4 bases and J dropped 1 base, with 11 bases sitting between them. This specimen was CD8+ T cells from cultured PBMCs, taken from culture after CMV antigen stimulation. V is TRBV5-1 and J is TRBJ1-1; D possibly corresponds to TRBD1 (6 bases). The sequence came from a human donor in good health (CMV status not recorded). Some clones in this sample may be carry-over from other donors' samples. CDR3 DNA sequence: TGCGCCAGCAGCCCGGGGGCAGGGAACACTGAAGCTTTCTTT. Its protein product is CASSPGAGNTEAFF.